This T cell receptor (beta chain) was obtained from a study of blood T cell repertoires in COVID-19. Study-level background: COVID-19 samples, acute and convalescent, were from the United States, Italy and Spain. In each case, the material was cDNA or gDNA derived from T cells, B-cell-depleted T cells, or PBMCs.

Looked up from germline, CDR1 is MDHEN and CDR2 is SYDVKM. The CDR3 is 17 residues long. V dropped 3 bases and J dropped 2; count of bases not matched to a gene: 9. Authors' analysis steps: Quantification of nucleated cells was approximated via reference gene primer amplification. Some clones are missing from TCRdb's copy, which holds only in-frame ones; the method was immunoSEQ multiplex PCR. Clone size and V and J calls were adopted from that table, with D and trimming inferred from the DNA. The sample records roughly 140,000 clones, more than 75% being singletons. Source material: peripheral blood. The chain combines TRBV28 with TRBJ1-5; 8 nucleotides align to TRBD1. The TCR sequence derives from a woman in her forties or fifties with acute or convalescent COVID-19. The DNA for the CDR3 is TGTGCCAGCAGTTTTCAGGGGTTGGGACAGGGCAATCAGCCCCAGCATTTT. It codes for CASSFQGLGQGNQPQHF.